This T cell receptor beta chain is from a study of OX40 agonist ivuxolimab in advanced cancers. About the study: Patients were treated with ivuxolimab, an agonistic anti-OX40 (CD134) antibody. Intravenous ivuxolimab at 0.01 to 10 mg/kg was given to patients every 2 weeks. Patients assigned to dose escalation were diagnosed with hepatocellular carcinoma, melanoma, renal cell or head and neck cancer. Findings and caveats of the study: Low normalized T-cell clonal expansion was additionally recorded for some nonresponders.

The V gene's germline CDR1 is SGHNT and CDR2 YYREEE (reference sequence). J was trimmed by 3 bases and V by 4 bases; bases with no gene match: 9. The CDR3 spans 15 residues. The protocol was immunoSEQ multiplex PCR, while the TCRdb copy is restricted to in-frame clones and leaves out a portion. This table holds some 69,000 clones, approximately 92% found once. Of note for this clone: The antigen remains unidentified.

The clonotype was recovered from an adult with an advanced solid tumor such as melanoma, head and neck, liver or kidney cancer. The sample here was CD4+ or CD8+ T cells sorted from blood, taken in a trial of the OX40 agonist ivuxolimab. This chain connects TRBV5-4 to TRBJ2-7; 8 nucleotides match TRBD1. The CDR3 nucleotides read TGTGCCAGCAGCGCGACGACAGGGGAAGTCTACGAGCAGTACTTC. As protein: CASSATTGEVYEQYF.